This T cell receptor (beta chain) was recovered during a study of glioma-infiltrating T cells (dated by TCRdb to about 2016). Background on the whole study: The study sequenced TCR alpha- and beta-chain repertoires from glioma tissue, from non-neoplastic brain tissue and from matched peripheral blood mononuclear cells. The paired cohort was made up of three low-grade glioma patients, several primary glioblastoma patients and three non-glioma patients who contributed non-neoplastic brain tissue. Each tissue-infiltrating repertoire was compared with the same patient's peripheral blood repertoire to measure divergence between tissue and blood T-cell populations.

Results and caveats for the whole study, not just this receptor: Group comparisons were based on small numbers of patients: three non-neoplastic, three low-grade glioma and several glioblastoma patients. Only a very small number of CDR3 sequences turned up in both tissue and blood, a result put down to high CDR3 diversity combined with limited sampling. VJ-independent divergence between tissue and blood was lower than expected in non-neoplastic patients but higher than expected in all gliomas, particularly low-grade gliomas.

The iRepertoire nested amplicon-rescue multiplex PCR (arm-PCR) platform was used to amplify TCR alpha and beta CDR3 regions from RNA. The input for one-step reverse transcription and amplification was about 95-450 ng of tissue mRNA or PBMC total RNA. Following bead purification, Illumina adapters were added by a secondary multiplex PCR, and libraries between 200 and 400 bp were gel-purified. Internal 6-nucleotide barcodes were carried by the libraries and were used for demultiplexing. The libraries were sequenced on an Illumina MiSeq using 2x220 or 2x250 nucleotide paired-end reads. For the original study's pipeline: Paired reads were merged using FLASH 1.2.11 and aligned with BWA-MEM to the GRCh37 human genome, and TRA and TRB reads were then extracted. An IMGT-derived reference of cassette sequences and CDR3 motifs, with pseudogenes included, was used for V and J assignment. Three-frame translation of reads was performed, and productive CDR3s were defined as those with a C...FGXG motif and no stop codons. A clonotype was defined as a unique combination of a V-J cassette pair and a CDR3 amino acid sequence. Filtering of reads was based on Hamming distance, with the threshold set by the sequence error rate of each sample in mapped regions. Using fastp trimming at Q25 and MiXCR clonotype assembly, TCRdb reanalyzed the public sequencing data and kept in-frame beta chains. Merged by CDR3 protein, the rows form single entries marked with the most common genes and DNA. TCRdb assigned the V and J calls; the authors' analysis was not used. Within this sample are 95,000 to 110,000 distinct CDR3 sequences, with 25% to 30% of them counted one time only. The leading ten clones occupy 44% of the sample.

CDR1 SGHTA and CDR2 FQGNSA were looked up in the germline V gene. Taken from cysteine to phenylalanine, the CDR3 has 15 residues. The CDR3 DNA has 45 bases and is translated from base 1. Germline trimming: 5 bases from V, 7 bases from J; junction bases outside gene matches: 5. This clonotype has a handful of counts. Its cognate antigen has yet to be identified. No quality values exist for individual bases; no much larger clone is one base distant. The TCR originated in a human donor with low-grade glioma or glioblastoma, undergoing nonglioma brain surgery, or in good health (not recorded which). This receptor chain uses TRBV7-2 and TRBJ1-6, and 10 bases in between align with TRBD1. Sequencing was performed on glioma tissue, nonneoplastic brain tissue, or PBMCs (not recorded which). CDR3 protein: CASSPRQGANSPLHF. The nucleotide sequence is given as TGTGCCAGCAGCCCCCGACAGGGGGCCAATTCACCCCTCCACTTT. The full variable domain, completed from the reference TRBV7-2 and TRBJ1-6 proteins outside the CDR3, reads GAGVSQSPSNKVTEKGKDVELRCDPISGHTALYWYRQSLGQGLEFLIYFQGNSAPDKSGLPSDRFSAERTGGSVSTLTIQRTQQEDSAVYLCASSPRQGANSPLHFGNGTRLTVT.